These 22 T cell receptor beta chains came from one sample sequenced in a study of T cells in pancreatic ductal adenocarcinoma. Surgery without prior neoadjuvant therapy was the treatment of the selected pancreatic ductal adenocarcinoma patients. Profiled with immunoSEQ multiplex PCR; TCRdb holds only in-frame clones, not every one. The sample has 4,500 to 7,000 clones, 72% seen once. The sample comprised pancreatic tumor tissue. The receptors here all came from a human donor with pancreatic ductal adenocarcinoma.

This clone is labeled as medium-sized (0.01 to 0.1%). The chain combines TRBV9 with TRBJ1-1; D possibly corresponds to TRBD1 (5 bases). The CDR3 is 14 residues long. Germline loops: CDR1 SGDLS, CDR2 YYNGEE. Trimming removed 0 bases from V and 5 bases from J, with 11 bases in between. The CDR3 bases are TGTGCCAGCAGCGTAGGTCTAGGGGCTACTGAAGCTTTCTTT. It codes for CASSVGLGATEAFF. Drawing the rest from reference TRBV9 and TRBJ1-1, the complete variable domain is DSGVTQTPKHLITATGQRVTLRCSPRSGDLSVYWYQQSLDQGLQFLIQYYNGEERAKGNILERFSAQQFPDLHSELNLSSLELGDSALYFCASSVGLGATEAFFGQGTRLTVV.

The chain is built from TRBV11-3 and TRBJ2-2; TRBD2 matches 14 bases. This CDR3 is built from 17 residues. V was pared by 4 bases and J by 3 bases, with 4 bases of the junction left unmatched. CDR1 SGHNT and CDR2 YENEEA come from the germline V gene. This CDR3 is CASSSGLAGAYTGELFF. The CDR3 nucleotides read TGTGCCAGCAGCTCGGGACTAGCGGGGGCCTACACCGGGGAGCTGTTTTTT. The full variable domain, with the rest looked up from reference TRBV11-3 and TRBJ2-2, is EAGVVQSPRYKIIEKKQPVAFWCNPISGHNTLYWYLQNLGQGPELLIRYENEEAVDDSQLPKDRFSAERLKGVDSTLKIQPAELGDSAVYLCASSSGLAGAYTGELFFGEGSRLTVL.

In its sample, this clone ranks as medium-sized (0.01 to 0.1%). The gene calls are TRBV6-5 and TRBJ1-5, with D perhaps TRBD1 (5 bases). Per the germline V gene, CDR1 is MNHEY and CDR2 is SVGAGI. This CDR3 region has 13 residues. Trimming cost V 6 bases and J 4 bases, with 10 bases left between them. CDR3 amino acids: CASSLQGNQPQHF. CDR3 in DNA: TGTGCCAGCAGCCTCCAGGGTAATCAGCCCCAGCATTTT.

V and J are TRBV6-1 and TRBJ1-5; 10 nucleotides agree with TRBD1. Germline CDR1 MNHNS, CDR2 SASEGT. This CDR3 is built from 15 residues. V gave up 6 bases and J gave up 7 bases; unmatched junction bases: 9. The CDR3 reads CASRDRGLIRQPQHF. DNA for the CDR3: TGTGCCAGCAGAGACAGGGGGCTCATTCGGCAGCCCCAGCATTTT.

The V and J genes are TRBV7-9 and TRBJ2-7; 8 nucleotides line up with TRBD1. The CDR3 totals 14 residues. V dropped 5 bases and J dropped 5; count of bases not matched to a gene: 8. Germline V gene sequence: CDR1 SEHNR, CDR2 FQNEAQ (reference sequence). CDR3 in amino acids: CASSVDRAVDEQYF. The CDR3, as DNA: TGTGCCAGCAGCGTGGACAGGGCAGTCGACGAGCAGTACTTC.

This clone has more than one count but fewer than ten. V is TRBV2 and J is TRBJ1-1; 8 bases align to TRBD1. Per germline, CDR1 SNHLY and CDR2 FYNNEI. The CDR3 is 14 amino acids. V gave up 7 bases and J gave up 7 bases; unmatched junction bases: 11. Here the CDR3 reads CASTWTGSKYEAFF. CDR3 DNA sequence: TGTGCCAGCACATGGACAGGGAGTAAATATGAAGCTTTCTTT.

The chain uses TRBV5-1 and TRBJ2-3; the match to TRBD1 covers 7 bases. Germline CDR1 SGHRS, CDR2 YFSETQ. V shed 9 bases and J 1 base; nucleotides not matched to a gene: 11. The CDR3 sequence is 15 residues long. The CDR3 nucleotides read TGCGCCACCCCGCAGGGGGACGAAGGCACAGATACGCAGTATTTT. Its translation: CATPQGDEGTDTQYF.

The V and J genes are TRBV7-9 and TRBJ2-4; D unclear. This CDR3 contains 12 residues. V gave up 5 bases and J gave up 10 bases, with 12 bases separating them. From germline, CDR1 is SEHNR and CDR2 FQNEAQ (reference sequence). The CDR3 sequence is CASSPSGAIQYF. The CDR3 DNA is TGTGCCAGCAGCCCTTCAGGCGCAATTCAGTACTTC.

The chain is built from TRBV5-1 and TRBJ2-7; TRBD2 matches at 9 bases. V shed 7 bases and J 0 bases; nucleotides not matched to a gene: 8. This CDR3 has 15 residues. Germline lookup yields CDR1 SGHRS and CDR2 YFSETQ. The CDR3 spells CASRIASGNSYEQYF. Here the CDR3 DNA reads TGCGCCAGCCGCATTGCTAGCGGGAACTCCTACGAGCAGTACTTC. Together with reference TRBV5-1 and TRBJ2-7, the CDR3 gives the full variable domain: KAGVTQTPRYLIKTRGQQVTLSCSPISGHRSVSWYQQTPGQGLQFLFEYFSETQRNKGNFPGRFSGRQFSNSRSEMNVSTLELGDSALYLCASRIASGNSYEQYFGPGTRLTVT.

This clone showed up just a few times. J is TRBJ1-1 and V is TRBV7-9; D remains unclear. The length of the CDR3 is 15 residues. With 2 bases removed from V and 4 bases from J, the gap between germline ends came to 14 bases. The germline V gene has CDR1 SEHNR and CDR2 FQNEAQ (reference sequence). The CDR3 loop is CASSLLAGGSTEAFF. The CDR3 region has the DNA TGTGCCAGCAGCTTATTGGCGGGCGGGAGCACTGAAGCTTTCTTT.

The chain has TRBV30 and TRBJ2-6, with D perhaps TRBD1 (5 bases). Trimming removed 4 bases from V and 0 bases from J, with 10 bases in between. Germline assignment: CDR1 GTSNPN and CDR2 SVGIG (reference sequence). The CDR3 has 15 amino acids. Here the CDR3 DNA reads TGTGCCTGGAAATGGGGCGCCTCTGGGGCCAACGTCCTGACTTTC. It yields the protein CAWKWGASGANVLTF.

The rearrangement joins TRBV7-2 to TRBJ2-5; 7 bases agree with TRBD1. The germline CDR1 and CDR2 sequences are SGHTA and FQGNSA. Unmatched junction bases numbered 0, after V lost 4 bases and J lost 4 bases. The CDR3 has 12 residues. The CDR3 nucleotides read TGTGCCAGCAGCTGGGACAGAGAGACCCAGTACTTC. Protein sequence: CASSWDRETQYF.

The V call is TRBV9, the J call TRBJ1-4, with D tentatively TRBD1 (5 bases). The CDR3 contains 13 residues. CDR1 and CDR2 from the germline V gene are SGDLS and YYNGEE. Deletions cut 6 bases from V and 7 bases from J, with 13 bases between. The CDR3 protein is CASTKDQGEKLFF. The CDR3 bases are TGTGCCAGCACGAAAGATCAGGGTGAAAAACTGTTTTTT.

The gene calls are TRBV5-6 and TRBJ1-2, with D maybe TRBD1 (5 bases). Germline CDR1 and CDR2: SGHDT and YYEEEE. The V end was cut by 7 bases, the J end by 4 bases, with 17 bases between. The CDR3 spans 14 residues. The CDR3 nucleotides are TGTGCCAGCGGCGGGGACTGGACCCCCTATGGCTACACCTTC. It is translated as CASGGDWTPYGYTF.

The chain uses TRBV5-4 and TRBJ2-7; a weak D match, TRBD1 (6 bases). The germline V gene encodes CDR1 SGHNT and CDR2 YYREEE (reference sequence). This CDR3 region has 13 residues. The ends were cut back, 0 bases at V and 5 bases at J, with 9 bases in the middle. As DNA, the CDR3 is TGTGCCAGCAGCTTGGACAGGGTAAACGAGCAGTACTTC. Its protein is CASSLDRVNEQYF.

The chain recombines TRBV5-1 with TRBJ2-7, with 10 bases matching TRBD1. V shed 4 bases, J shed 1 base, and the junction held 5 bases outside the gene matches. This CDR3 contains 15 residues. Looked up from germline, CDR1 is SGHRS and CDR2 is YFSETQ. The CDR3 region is CASSTDRGVSYEQYF. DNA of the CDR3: TGCGCCAGCAGCACGGACAGGGGGGTTTCCTACGAGCAGTACTTC.

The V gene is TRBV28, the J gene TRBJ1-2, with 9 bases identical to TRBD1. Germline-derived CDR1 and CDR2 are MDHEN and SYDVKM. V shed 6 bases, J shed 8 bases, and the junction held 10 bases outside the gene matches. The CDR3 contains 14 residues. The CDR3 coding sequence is TGTGCCAGCAGGACGGGACAGGGTGGGAAGGGCTACACCTTC. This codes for CASRTGQGGKGYTF.

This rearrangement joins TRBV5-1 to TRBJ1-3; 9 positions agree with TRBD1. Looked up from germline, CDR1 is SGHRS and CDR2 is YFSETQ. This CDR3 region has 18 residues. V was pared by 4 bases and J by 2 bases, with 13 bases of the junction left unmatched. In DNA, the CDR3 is TGCGCCAGCAGCCTGACAGGGGGTTCGACCCGGACTGGAAACACCATATATTTT. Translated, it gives CASSLTGGSTRTGNTIYF. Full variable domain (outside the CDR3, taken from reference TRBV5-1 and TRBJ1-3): KAGVTQTPRYLIKTRGQQVTLSCSPISGHRSVSWYQQTPGQGLQFLFEYFSETQRNKGNFPGRFSGRQFSNSRSEMNVSTLELGDSALYLCASSLTGGSTRTGNTIYFGEGSWLTVV.

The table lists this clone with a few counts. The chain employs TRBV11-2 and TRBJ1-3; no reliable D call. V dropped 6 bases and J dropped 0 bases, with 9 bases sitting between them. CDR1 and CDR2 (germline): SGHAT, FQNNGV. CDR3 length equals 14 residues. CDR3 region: CASSVIHSGNTIYF. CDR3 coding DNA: TGTGCCAGCAGTGTTATACACTCTGGAAACACCATATATTTT. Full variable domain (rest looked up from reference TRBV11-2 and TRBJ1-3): EAGVAQSPRYKIIEKRQSVAFWCNPISGHATLYWYQQILGQGPKLLIQFQNNGVVDDSQLPKDRFSAERLKGVDSTLKIQPAKLEDSAVYLCASSVIHSGNTIYFGEGSWLTVV.

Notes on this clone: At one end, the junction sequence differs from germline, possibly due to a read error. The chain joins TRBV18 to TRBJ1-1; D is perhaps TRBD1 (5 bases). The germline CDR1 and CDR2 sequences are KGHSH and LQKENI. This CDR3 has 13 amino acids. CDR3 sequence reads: CASSPLQDTEAFF. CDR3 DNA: TGTGCCAGCTCCCCACTACAGGACACTGAAGCTTTCTTT.

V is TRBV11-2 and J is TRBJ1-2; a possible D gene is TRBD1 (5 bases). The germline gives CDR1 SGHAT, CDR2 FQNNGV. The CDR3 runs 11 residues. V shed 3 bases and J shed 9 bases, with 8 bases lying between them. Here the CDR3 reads CASSLQGSYTF. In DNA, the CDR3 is TGTGCCAGCAGCTTGCAGGGAAGCTACACCTTC.

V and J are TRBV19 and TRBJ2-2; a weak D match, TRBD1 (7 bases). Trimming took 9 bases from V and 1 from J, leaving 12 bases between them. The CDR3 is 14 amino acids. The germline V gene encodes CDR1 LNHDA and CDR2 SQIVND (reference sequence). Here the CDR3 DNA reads TGTGCCAGCCGACAGGGAGGGAACACCGGGGAGCTGTTTTTT. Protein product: CASRQGGNTGELFF. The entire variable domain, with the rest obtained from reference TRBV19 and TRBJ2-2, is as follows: DGGITQSPKYLFRKEGQNVTLSCEQNLNHDAMYWYRQDPGQGLRLIYYSQIVNDFQKGDIAEGYSVSREKKESFPLTVTSAQKNPTAFYLCASRQGGNTGELFFGEGSRLTVL.